This T cell receptor (beta chain) was observed in a study of cytomegalovirus exposure and HLA in healthy donors. Points from the study as a whole: The study designated fewer than 200 TCR beta chains cytomegalovirus-associated. Researchers had no immune exposure information except CMV serostatus available. In a later analysis, V- and J-gene trimming of beta chains associated with a DCLRE1C missense variant, replicated independently. Clonal expansion was found to be greater in HLA-associated TCR beta chains than in equally common others in a later analysis.

Remarks on this clone: Antigen: not known.

Primers for the PCR totalled 60 Vbeta and 13 Jbeta. Profiled with immunoSEQ multiplex PCR; TCRdb holds only in-frame clones, not every one. Altogether about 160,000 clones are present, 70% to 90% being singletons, with the ten largest covering 2% to 2.5%. The germline V gene has CDR1 LNHNV and CDR2 YYDKDF (reference sequence). The CDR3 runs 13 residues. V was shortened by 2 bases and J by 7 bases, with 11 bases between the two germline ends. The sample comprised PBMCs. The chain combines TRBV15 with TRBJ1-1; maybe TRBD1 (5 bases). This clonotype was sampled from a young man in good health and CMV-seropositive. CDR3 in DNA: TGTGCCACCAGCAGATCTGACAGAGATGAAGCTTTCTTT. The encoded protein is CATSRSDRDEAFF.